Below, 10 T cell receptor beta chains from the same sample are listed, as sequenced in a study of T cells in Graves' hyperthyroidism and ophthalmopathy. Authors of the study amplified TCR beta CDR3 regions from RNA transcripts. The HTBI primer set drove a first-round RT-PCR of the TCR CDR3. TCRdb reanalysed the multiplex PCR reads using MiXCR and keeps one entry per CDR3 protein. The sample holds about 400,000 distinct CDR3 sequences, over 12% seen once. Specimen: blood. The receptor set was obtained from a man aged 18 to 35 with Graves' ophthalmopathy.

This clonotype has ten or more counts. The chain uses TRBV20-1 and TRBJ2-7; TRBD2 matches 9 bases. CDR1 is DFQATT, CDR2 SNEGSKA, per germline (reference sequence). J gave up 4 bases and V 6 bases, and 7 bases lay outside the gene matches. The CDR3 has 13 amino acids. In nucleotides, the CDR3 is TGCAGTGCCGAGGGCGGGAGGGTTTACGAGCAGTACTTC. It specifies CSAEGGRVYEQYF.

This clonotype was picked up many times. The chain uses TRBV10-3 and TRBJ1-2; D is possibly TRBD1 (6 bases). Per germline, CDR1 ENHRY and CDR2 SYGVKD. The CDR3 is 14 amino acids. Deletions cut 11 bases from V and 6 bases from J, with 22 bases between. This CDR3 reads CAPIAHSQGDGYTF. The CDR3 nucleotides read TGTGCCCCAATTGCCCACTCACAGGGTGATGGCTACACCTTC.

This chain links TRBV20-1 with TRBJ1-4; D gene ambiguous. The V end lost 6 bases, the J end lost 6 bases, and 14 bases lay between the germline ends. The germline gives CDR1 DFQATT, CDR2 SNEGSKA (reference sequence). The CDR3 consists of 13 residues. CDR3 DNA: TGCAGTGCCCCGGGCCCGGATGATGAAAAACTGTTTTTT. Translation: CSAPGPDDEKLFF.

In its sample, this clonotype was seen a few times. The chain combines TRBV7-3 with TRBJ2-3, with 10 bases aligning to TRBD2. The CDR3 has 16 amino acids. Germline CDR1 and CDR2: SGHTA and FQGTGA. The V segment lost 0 bases and the J segment 7 bases; nucleotides outside the gene matches: 7. This chain's CDR3 is CASSLTPSGSGNTQYF. CDR3 nucleotides: TGTGCCAGCAGCTTAACGCCTAGCGGGAGTGGGAATACGCAGTATTTT. Full variable domain (outside the CDR3, taken from reference TRBV7-3 and TRBJ2-3): GAGVSQTPSNKVTEKGKYVELRCDPISGHTALYWYRQSLGQGPEFLIYFQGTGAADDSGLPNDRFFAVRPEGSVSTLKIQRTERGDSAVYLCASSLTPSGSGNTQYFGPGTRLTVL.

This clonotype was counted at least ten times. V gene TRBV20-1 combines with J gene TRBJ1-1; the D is unclear. With 4 bases removed from V and 4 bases from J, the gap between germline ends came to 13 bases. The CDR3 sequence is 13 residues long. Germline CDR1 reads DFQATT; CDR2 reads SNEGSKA (reference sequence). The DNA for the CDR3 is TGCAGTGCTACTCAATCCATGGGCACTGAAGCTTTCTTT. Its protein product is CSATQSMGTEAFF.

In this sample, this clonotype turned up a few times. The J gene is TRBJ2-7, the V gene TRBV5-6, with 7 bases identical to TRBD2. From germline, CDR1 is SGHDT and CDR2 YYEEEE. CDR3 length equals 14 residues. The V gene end was trimmed by 4 bases and the J gene end by 3 bases; junction bases not matched to a gene: 7. The CDR3 sequence: CASSLRDYFYEQYF. DNA for the CDR3: TGTGCCAGCAGCCTAAGGGACTACTTCTACGAGCAGTACTTC.

This clonotype was observed at least ten times. V usage is TRBV2 and J usage is TRBJ2-1; perhaps TRBD2 as D (6 bases). This CDR3 has 14 amino acids. Germline assignment: CDR1 SNHLY and CDR2 FYNNEI. Trimming pared 11 bases from V and 6 bases from J, leaving 20 bases between. CDR3 sequence: CAAGSVSGANEQFF. The CDR3, as DNA: TGTGCCGCCGGGTCCGTGTCGGGAGCCAATGAGCAGTTCTTC.

This clonotype was recorded at least ten times. The gene calls are TRBV7-2 and TRBJ1-1; unclear D gene. The V end lost 1 base, the J end lost 5 bases, and 8 bases lay between the germline ends. The germline V gene encodes CDR1 SGHTA and CDR2 FQGNSA. CDR3 length: 13 amino acids. CDR3 nucleotide sequence: TGTGCCAGCAGCTTAGTGAGGGCGACTGAAGCTTTCTTT. It specifies CASSLVRATEAFF.

This clonotype was observed at least ten times. The chain is built from TRBV3-1 and TRBJ1-3; D perhaps matches TRBD1 (5 bases). The CDR3 covers 14 residues. Trimming removed 2 bases from V and 4 bases from J, with 9 bases in between. From germline, CDR1 is LGHDT and CDR2 YNNKEL (reference sequence). The CDR3 loop is CASSQTHRGNTIYF. CDR3 nucleotide sequence: TGTGCCAGCAGCCAAACCCACAGGGGAAACACCATATATTTT.

This clonotype was seen ten or more times. The V and J genes are TRBV13 and TRBJ2-5, with unresolved D. The V end lost 2 bases, the J end lost 5 bases, and 12 bases lay between the germline ends. The CDR3 spans 14 residues. Germline assignment: CDR1 PRHDT and CDR2 FYEKMQ (reference sequence). The chain's CDR3 is CASSLNLEDETQYF. The CDR3 DNA reads as TGTGCCAGCAGCTTAAATCTAGAAGACGAGACCCAGTACTTC.